This T cell receptor beta chain came from a study of T cell changes during pregnancy in multiple sclerosis. Germline loops: CDR1 ENHRY, CDR2 SYGVKD. Unmatched junction bases numbered 8, after V lost 3 bases and J lost 0 bases. The CDR3 is 17 residues long. TCRdb keeps only in-frame clones here, not all; method: immunoSEQ multiplex PCR. The sample includes some 49,000 clones, roughly 90% of them seen just once. The chain is built from TRBV10-3 and TRBJ2-3; 8 nucleotides agree with TRBD2. The TCR sequence derives from a female donor in good health, enrolled as a control in a pregnancy study. The source material was peripheral blood, sampled after pregnancy. The CDR3 is CAISDSVREASTDTQYF. CDR3 bases: TGTGCCATCAGTGACTCGGTGCGGGAGGCGAGCACAGATACGCAGTATTTT.